This TCR beta chain was sequenced in a study of cytomegalovirus exposure and HLA in healthy donors. Both 60 Vbeta primers and 13 Jbeta primers went into the PCR. Profiling relied on immunoSEQ multiplex PCR, and the TCRdb table lists in-frame clones only, not all of them. The sample includes under 150,000 clones, about 81% of them seen just once. General observations from the study: Previously analyzed data showed that most TCR beta V segments were productive at a frequency of about 87% or about 30%.

About this clone: As yet, its antigen is unknown.

Germline V gene data show CDR1 as MDHEN and CDR2 as SYDVKM. The CDR3 extends over 17 amino acids. Trimming cost V 6 bases and J 2 bases, with 21 bases left between them. What was sequenced was PBMCs. V and J are TRBV28 and TRBJ2-3, with D maybe TRBD2 (6 bases). The TCR sequence derives from a woman between 40 and 50 years old in good health and CMV-seropositive. The DNA for the CDR3 is TGTGCCAGCAGAACCCTAATAGCGGTCCCTATCACAGATACGCAGTATTTT. Protein: CASRTLIAVPITDTQYF.